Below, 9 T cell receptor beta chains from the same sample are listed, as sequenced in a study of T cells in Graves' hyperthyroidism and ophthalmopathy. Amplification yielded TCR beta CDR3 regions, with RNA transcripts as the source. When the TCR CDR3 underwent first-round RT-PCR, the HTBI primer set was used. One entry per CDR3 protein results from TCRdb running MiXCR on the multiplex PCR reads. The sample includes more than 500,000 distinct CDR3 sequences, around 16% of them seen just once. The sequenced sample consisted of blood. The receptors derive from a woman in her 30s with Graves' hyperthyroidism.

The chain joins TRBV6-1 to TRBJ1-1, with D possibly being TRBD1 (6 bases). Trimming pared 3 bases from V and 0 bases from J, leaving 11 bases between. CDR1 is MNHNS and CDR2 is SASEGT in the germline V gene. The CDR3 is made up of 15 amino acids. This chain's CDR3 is CASSDWQGMNTEAFF. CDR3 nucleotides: TGTGCCAGCAGTGATTGGCAGGGGATGAACACTGAAGCTTTCTTT.

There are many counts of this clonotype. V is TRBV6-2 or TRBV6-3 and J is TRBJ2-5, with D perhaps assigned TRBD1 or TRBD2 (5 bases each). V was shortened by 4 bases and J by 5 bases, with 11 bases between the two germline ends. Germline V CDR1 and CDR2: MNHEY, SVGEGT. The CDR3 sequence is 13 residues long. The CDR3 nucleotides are TGTGCCAGCAGTTTCCAGGGAGAGGAGACCCAGTACTTC. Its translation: CASSFQGEETQYF.

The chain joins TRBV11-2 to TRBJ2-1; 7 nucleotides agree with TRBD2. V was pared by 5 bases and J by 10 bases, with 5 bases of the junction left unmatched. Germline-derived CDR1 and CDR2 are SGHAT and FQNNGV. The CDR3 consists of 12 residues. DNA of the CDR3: TGTGCCAGCAGCCGACTAGCCCCCGAGCAGTTCTTC. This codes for CASSRLAPEQFF.

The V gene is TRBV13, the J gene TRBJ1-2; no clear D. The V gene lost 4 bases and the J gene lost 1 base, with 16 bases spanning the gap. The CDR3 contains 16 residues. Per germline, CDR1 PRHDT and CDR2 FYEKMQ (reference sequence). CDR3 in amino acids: CASSSADGSFNYGYTF. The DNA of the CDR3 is TGTGCCAGCAGCTCCGCGGACGGAAGTTTTAACTATGGCTACACCTTC.

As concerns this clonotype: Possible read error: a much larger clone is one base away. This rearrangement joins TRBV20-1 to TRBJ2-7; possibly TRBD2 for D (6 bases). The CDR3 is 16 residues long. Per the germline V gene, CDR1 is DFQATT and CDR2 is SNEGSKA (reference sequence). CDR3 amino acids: CSAGDLPATGEYEQYF. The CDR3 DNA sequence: TGCAGTGCTGGAGACCTCCCAGCGACGGGGGAATACGAGCAGTACTTC.

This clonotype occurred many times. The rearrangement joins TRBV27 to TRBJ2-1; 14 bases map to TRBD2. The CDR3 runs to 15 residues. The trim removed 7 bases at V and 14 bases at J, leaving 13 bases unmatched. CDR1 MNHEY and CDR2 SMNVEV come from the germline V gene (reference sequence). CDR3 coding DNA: TGTGCCAGCACCCAAATCGGGACTAGCGGGAGAGAGAAGTTCTTC. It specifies CASTQIGTSGREKFF.

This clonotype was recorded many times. CDR3 in DNA: TGTGCCAGCAGCCCCATGGGGCAGCAAGAGACCCAGTACTTC. It yields the protein CASSPMGQQETQYF. The chain couples TRBV7-9 to TRBJ2-5, with D perhaps TRBD1 (5 bases). Germline V gene sequence: CDR1 SEHNR, CDR2 FQNEAQ (reference sequence). Trimming removed 5 bases at V and 2 bases at J, with 12 bases between. The CDR3 is 14 amino acids.

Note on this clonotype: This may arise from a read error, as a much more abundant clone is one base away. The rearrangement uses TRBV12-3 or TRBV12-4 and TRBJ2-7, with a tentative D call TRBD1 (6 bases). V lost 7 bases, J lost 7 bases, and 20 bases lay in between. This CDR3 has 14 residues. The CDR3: CASTPRTEGGEQYF. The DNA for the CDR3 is TGTGCCAGCACCCCCAGGACAGAAGGCGGTGAGCAGTACTTC.

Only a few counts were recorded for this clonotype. The CDR3 reads CASSESRLPDTDTQYF. The CDR3 nucleotides read TGCGCCAGCAGTGAGTCGAGGCTACCGGACACAGATACGCAGTATTTT. This chain links TRBV10-1 with TRBJ2-3; D ambiguous. Per germline, CDR1 WNHNN and CDR2 SYGVQD (reference sequence). The CDR3 covers 16 residues. Trimming removed 0 bases at V and 2 bases at J, with 12 bases between.